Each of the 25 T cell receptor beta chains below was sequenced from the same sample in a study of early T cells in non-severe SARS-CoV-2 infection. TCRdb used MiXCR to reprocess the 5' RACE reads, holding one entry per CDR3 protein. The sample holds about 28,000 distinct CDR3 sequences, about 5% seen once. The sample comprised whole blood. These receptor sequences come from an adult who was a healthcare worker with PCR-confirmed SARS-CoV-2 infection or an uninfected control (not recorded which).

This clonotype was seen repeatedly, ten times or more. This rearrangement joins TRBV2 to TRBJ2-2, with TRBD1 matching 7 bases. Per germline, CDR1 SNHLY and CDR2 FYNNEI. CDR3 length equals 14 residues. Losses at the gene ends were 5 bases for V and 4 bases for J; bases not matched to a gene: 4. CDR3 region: CASSQTGTTGELFF. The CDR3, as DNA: TGTGCCAGCAGTCAGACAGGGACCACCGGGGAGCTGTTTTTT.

The chain's CDR3 is CASSQQRDGDEQFF. CDR3 in DNA: TGTGCCAGCAGCCAACAGCGGGATGGGGATGAGCAGTTCTTC. V and J are TRBV4-2 and TRBJ2-1, with 7 bases that match TRBD2. CDR1 and CDR2 (germline): LGHNA, YNFKEQ. The V segment lost 2 bases and the J segment 8 bases; nucleotides outside the gene matches: 6. The CDR3 length is 14 residues.

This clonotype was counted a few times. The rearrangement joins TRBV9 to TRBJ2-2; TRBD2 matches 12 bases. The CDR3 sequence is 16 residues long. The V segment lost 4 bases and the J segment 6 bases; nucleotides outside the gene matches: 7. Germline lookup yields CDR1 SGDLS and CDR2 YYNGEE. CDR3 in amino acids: CASSRQTSGSAGELFF. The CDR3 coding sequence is TGTGCCAGCAGCCGTCAGACTAGCGGGAGTGCCGGGGAGCTGTTTTTT.

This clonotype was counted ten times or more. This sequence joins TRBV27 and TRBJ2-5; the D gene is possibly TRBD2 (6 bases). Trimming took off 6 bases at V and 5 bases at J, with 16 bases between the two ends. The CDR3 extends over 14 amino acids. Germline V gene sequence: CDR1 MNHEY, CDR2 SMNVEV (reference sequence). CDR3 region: CASRYRDSRETQYF. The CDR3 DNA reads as TGTGCCAGCAGATACCGGGACTCGAGGGAGACCCAGTACTTC.

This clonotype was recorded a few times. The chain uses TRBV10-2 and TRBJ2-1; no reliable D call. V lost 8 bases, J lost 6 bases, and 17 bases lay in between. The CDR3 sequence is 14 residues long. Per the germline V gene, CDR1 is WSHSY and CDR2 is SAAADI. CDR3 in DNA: TGCGCCAGCCTACGACTTGGCAGGACCAATGAGCAGTTCTTC. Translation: CASLRLGRTNEQFF.

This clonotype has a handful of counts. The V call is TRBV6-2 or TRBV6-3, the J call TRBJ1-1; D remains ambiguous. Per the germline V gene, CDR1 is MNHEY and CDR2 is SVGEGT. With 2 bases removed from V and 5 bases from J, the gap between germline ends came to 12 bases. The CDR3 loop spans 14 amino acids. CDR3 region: CASSYSSRTTEAFF. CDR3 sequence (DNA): TGTGCCAGCAGTTACAGTTCTAGGACGACTGAAGCTTTCTTT.

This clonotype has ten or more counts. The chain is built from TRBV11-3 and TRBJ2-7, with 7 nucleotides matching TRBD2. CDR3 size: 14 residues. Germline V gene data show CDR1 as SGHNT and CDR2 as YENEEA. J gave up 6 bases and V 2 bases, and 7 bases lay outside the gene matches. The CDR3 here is CASSLMAGEAEQYF. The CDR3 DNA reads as TGTGCCAGCAGCTTAATGGCGGGGGAGGCCGAGCAGTACTTC.

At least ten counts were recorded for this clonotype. For the CDR3, the DNA is TGTGCCAGCAGCCTTAGTCCTAATGACAATCAGCCCCAGCATTTT. Its translation: CASSLSPNDNQPQHF. The genes are TRBV5-5 and TRBJ1-5, with D uncertain. The CDR3 is made up of 15 amino acids. CDR1 and CDR2 (germline): SGHKS, YYEKEE (reference sequence). The germline V and J ends were trimmed by 4 bases and 3 bases, with 14 bases remaining between them.

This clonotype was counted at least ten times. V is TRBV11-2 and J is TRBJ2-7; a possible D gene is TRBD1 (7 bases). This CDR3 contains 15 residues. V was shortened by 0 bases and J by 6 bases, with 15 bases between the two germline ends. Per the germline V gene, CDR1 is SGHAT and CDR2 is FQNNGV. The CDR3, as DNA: TGTGCCAGCAGCTTAGATTGGAACAGGGGAGGCGAGCAGTACTTC. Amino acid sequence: CASSLDWNRGGEQYF.

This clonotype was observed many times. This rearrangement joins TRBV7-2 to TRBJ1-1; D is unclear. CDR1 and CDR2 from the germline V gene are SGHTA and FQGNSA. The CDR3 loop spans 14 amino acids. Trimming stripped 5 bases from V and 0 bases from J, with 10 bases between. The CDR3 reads CASSPGLVNTEAFF. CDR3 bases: TGTGCCAGCAGCCCGGGTCTGGTGAACACTGAAGCTTTCTTT. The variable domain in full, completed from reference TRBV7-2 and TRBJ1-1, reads GAGVSQSPSNKVTEKGKDVELRCDPISGHTALYWYRQSLGQGLEFLIYFQGNSAPDKSGLPSDRFSAERTGGSVSTLTIQRTQQEDSAVYLCASSPGLVNTEAFFGQGTRLTVV.

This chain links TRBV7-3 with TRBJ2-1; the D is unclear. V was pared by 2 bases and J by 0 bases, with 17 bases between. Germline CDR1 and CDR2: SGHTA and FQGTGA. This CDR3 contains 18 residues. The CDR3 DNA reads TGTGCCAGCAGCTTAGAACTATCCGGGCCGAGCTCCTACAATGAGCAGTTCTTC. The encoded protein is CASSLELSGPSSYNEQFF.

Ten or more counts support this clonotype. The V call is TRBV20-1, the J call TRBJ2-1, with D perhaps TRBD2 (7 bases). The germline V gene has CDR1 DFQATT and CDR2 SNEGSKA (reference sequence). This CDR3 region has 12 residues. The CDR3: CSRGGGANEQFF. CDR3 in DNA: TGCAGCCGGGGAGGGGGAGCCAATGAGCAGTTCTTC.

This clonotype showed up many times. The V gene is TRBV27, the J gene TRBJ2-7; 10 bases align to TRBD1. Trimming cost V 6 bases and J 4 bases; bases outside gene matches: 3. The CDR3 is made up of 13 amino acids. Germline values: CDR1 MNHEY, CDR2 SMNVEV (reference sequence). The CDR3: CASRTGGIYEQYF. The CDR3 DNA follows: TGTGCCAGCAGGACAGGGGGCATTTACGAGCAGTACTTC.

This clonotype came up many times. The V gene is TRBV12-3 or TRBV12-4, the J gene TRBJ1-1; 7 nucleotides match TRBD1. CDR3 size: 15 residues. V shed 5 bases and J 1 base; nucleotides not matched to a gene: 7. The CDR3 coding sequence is TGTGCCAGCAGTCCGTCCCGGGACAGGAACACTGAAGCTTTCTTT. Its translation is CASSPSRDRNTEAFF.

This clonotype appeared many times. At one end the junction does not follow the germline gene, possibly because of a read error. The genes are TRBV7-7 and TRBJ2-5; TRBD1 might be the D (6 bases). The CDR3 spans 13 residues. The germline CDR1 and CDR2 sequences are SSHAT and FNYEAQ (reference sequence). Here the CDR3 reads CASSFTGQETQYF. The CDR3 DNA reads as TGTGCTAGCAGCTTCACAGGGCAAGAGACCCAGTACTTC.

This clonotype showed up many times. The CDR3 DNA reads as TGTGCCAGCAGCACCCGACAGGCCACATCAACCGGGGAGCTGTTTTTT. Its protein product is CASSTRQATSTGELFF. The V gene is TRBV11-2, the J gene TRBJ2-2; perhaps TRBD1 as D (6 bases). V lost 5 bases to trimming and J lost 5 bases, with 18 bases between them. This CDR3 spans 16 amino acids. Germline V lookup: CDR1 SGHAT, CDR2 FQNNGV.

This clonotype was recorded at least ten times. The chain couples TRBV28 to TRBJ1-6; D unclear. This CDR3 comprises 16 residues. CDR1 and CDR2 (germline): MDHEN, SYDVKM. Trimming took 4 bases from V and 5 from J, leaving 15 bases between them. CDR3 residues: CASSSRLARNNSPLHF. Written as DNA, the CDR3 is TGTGCCAGCAGTTCCCGCCTAGCTAGGAATAATTCACCCCTCCACTTT.

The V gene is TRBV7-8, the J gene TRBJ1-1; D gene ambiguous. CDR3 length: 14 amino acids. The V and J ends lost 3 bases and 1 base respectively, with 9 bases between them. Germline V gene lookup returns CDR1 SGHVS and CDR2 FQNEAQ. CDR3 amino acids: CASSFGFSNTEAFF. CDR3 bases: TGTGCCAGCAGCTTCGGGTTTTCGAACACTGAAGCTTTCTTT.

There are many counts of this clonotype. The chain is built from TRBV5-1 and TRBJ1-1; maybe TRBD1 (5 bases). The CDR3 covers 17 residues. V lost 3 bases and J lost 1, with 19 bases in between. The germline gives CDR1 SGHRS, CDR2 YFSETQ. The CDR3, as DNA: TGCGCCAGCAGCTGGGGCCATGGCCGTGTGGGGAACACTGAAGCTTTCTTT. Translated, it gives CASSWGHGRVGNTEAFF.

The CDR3 sequence is CASSQARGNTGELFF. The CDR3 DNA reads TGTGCCAGCAGCCAAGCACGGGGGAACACCGGGGAGCTGTTTTTT. This chain links TRBV14 with TRBJ2-2, with D tentatively TRBD2 (5 bases). The CDR3 runs 15 residues. CDR1 is SGHDN, CDR2 FVKESK, per germline. V was pared by 1 base and J by 1 base, with 7 bases between.

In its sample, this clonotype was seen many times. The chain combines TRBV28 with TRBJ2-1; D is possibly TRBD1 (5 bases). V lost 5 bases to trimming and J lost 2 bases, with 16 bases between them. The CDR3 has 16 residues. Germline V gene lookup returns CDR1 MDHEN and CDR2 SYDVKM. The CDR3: CASSPAGKGTYNEQFF. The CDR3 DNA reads TGTGCCAGCAGTCCCGCTGGGAAGGGGACCTACAATGAGCAGTTCTTC. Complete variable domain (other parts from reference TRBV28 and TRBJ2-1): DVKVTQSSRYLVKRTGEKVFLECVQDMDHENMFWYRQDPGLGLRLIYFSYDVKMKEKGDIPEGYSVSREKKERFSLILESASTNQTSMYLCASSPAGKGTYNEQFFGPGTRLTVL.

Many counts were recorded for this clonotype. The CDR3 sequence is CASSPAGRTYEQYF. The CDR3 bases are TGTGCCAGCAGCCCAGCGGGCCGGACCTACGAGCAGTACTTC. V is TRBV7-9 and J is TRBJ2-7; D perhaps matches TRBD2 (6 bases). Trimming pared 5 bases from V and 2 bases from J, leaving 13 bases between. The CDR3 consists of 14 residues. CDR1 is SEHNR and CDR2 is FQNEAQ in the germline V gene (reference sequence). Filled out from reference TRBV7-9 and TRBJ2-7, the complete variable domain reads DTGVSQNPRHKITKRGQNVTFRCDPISEHNRLYWYRQTLGQGPEFLTYFQNEAQLEKSRLLSDRFSAERPKGSFSTLEIQRTEQGDSAMYLCASSPAGRTYEQYFGPGTRLTVT.

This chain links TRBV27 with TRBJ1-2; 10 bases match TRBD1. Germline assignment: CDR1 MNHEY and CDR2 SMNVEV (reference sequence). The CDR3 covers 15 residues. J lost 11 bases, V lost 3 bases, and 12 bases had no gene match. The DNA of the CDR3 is TGTGCCAGCAGTTTGACAGGGGGCCCCCAACAGGGGTACACCTTC. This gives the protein CASSLTGGPQQGYTF.

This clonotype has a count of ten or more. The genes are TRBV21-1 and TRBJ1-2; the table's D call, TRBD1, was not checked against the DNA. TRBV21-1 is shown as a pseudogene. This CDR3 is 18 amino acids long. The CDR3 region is CASSSTPIGTDFNYGYTF. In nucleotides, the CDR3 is TGTGCCAGCAGCTCAACGCCAATAGGGACAGATTTTAACTATGGCTACACCTTC.

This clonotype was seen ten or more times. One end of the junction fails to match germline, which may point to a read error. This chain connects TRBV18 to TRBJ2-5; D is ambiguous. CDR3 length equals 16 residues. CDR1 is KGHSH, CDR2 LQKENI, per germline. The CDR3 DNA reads TGTGCCAGCTCTCCACTAAGGACGGAGTTCCAAGAGACCCAGTACTTC. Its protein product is CASSPLRTEFQETQYF.